The T cell receptor beta chain described here comes from a study of response to subunit inactivated influenza vaccine. General observations from the study: Every seasonal influenza vaccination brings in few new T cells, the authors suggested.

TCRdb redid the calling of the RT-PCR reads with MiXCR, one entry per CDR3 protein. The sample holds 200,000 to 250,000 distinct CDR3 sequences, 12% seen once. This clonotype is categorized as medium-sized. The antigen is undetermined. Sample: non-naive T cells sorted from PBMCs, taken about 14 days before vaccination. The clonotype comes from a man over 45 who received an inactivated influenza vaccine.

The DNA for the CDR3 is TGTGCCAGCAGCCCAGGGCAGGGTGTCGGGAACACTGAAGCTTTCTTT. Protein sequence: CASSPGQGVGNTEAFF. The gene calls are TRBV27 and TRBJ1-1; tentatively, D is TRBD1 (5 bases). V lost 6 bases, J lost 1 base, and 18 bases lay in between. The germline gives CDR1 MNHEY, CDR2 SMNVEV (reference sequence). This CDR3 has 16 amino acids.